This record covers a single T cell receptor (beta chain). The entry originates in a study of cytomegalovirus exposure and HLA in healthy donors. The PCR made use of 60 Vbeta and 13 Jbeta primers. Using immunoSEQ multiplex PCR, the repertoire was profiled, and TCRdb retains in-frame clones only, with some absent. The sample holds some 140,000 clones, approximately 75% seen once. Germline CDR1 and CDR2: ENHRY and SYGVKD. V was clipped by 1 base and J by 5 bases, with 12 bases between them. This CDR3 contains 14 residues. The chain couples TRBV10-3 to TRBJ2-7; D is uncertain. This receptor was taken from a male donor in good health and CMV-seronegative. Sequencing was done on a sample of PBMCs. DNA of the CDR3: TGTGCCATCAGTGAGTTTGCAGGCCCCAACGAGCAGTACTTC. Amino acids: CAISEFAGPNEQYF.